Ten or more counts support the clone carrying this T cell receptor (beta chain). The antigen is unknown. Time point given: sample taken at primary tumor resection. The donor population consisted of approximately 79 patients with untreated, early-stage non-small cell lung cancer. Whole RNA, isolated from tumor, nontumor lung or frozen PBMC, was sequenced without prior sorting. TCRdb re-called the 5' RACE reads with MiXCR, one entry per CDR3 protein. The sample lists over 15,000 distinct CDR3 sequences, 6.8% occurring once. This sample was taken from a study of spatial heterogeneity in lung cancer. Germline CDR1 is LGHNA and CDR2 is YNFKEQ. V lost 0 bases and J lost 6, with 14 bases in between. The CDR3 spans 15 residues. Study conclusions and caveats: The study found that expanded intratumoral alpha and beta TCR counts tracked tumor mutation counts.

V usage is TRBV4-2 and J usage is TRBJ1-2, with D uncertain. This clonotype was obtained from a female donor with early-stage non-small cell lung cancer. This material consisted of lung tumor tissue, taken at surgery. The CDR3 protein is CASSQDEDPANGYTF. The CDR3 DNA follows: TGTGCCAGCAGCCAAGATGAGGACCCGGCGAATGGCTACACCTTC.